This TCR beta chain was found in a study of shared clonotypes between healthy human individuals. Study observations and caveats: Sorted-subset sequencing was shown by rarefaction to be incomplete despite large depth. An expected dependence of interdonor clonotype sharing on sequencing depth was noted. Some naive CD4 clonotypes, roughly 5%, turned up in common across four donors.

Naive CD8 isolation took CD45RO-negative cells positively selected for CCR7 and excluded terminally differentiated effector memory CD45RA+ cells. Replicate sorted-subset PCRs were loaded with around 200 ng DNA, 30,000 to 35,000 T cell genomes. TCRdb's table, derived via immunoSEQ multiplex PCR, lists solely in-frame clones and lacks some. Among millions of clones listed, less than 95% were seen once. Notes on this clone: Its antigen is still unknown. The identical CDR3 is also encoded by other nucleotide sequences in the sample.

V gave up 2 bases and J gave up 0 bases, with 10 bases separating them. Germline CDR1 is SGHNT and CDR2 is YYREEE (reference sequence). CDR3 length: 15 amino acids. Sequences were obtained from naive CD8+ T cells sorted from blood. The receptor's source is a man younger than 35 in good health. The chain uses TRBV5-4 and TRBJ2-3; D may be TRBD1 (6 bases). The CDR3 region is CASSFRGGSTDTQYF. The CDR3 coding sequence is TGTGCCAGCAGCTTCAGGGGTGGGAGCACAGATACGCAGTATTTT.